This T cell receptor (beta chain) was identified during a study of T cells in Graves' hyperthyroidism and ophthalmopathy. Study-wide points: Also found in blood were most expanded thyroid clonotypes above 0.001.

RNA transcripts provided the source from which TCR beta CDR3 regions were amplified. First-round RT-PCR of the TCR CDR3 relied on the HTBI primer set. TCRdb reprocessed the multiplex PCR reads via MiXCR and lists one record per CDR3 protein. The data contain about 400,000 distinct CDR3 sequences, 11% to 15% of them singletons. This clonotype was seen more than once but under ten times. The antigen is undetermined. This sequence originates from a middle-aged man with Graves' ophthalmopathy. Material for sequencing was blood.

The CDR3 is CASSQDRGGAYEQYF. DNA of the CDR3: TGCGCCAGCAGCCAAGATAGGGGAGGTGCCTACGAGCAGTACTTC. The V gene is TRBV4-1, the J gene TRBJ2-7, with D perhaps TRBD2 (6 bases). V was shortened by 0 bases and J by 2 bases, with 11 bases between the two germline ends. The CDR3 runs to 15 residues. From germline, CDR1 is MGHRA and CDR2 YSYEKL.